This passage covers 19 T cell receptor beta chains from one sample sequenced in a study of shared clonotypes between healthy human individuals. The assay was immunoSEQ multiplex PCR, and TCRdb's table has in-frame clones only and misses some. The data show 450,000 to 500,000 clones, about 79% seen once. The specimen sequenced was PBMCs. These receptors all stem from a woman aged 40 to 55 in good health. Some clones in this sample may be carry-over from other donors' samples.

V and J are TRBV15 and TRBJ2-7; 8 nucleotides align to TRBD2. The CDR3 loop spans 14 amino acids. The germline CDR1 and CDR2 sequences are LNHNV and YYDKDF (reference sequence). The V gene end was trimmed by 3 bases and the J gene end by 7 bases; junction bases not matched to a gene: 8. CDR3 DNA sequence: TGTGCCACCAGCAGTCGAGCGGGAGCTGGGGAGCAGTACTTC. Protein sequence: CATSSRAGAGEQYF. Full variable domain (rest looked up from reference TRBV15 and TRBJ2-7): DAMVIQNPRYQVTQFGKPVTLSCSQTLNHNVMYWYQQKSSQAPKLLFHYYDKDFNNEADTPDNFQSRRPNTSFCFLDIRSPGLGDTAMYLCATSSRAGAGEQYFGPGTRLTVT.

Concerning this clone itself: Sequence at one end of the junction differs from germline and may be a read error. The chain couples TRBV6-1 to TRBJ1-4, with a possible D match to TRBD1 (6 bases). The length of the CDR3 is 17 residues. Germline V gene lookup returns CDR1 MNHNS and CDR2 SASEGT. This CDR3 is CASSVHGPGQSNEKLFF. Written as DNA, the CDR3 is TGTGCCAGTAGTGTGCATGGGCCTGGACAGAGTAATGAAAAACTGTTTTTT.

The rearrangement joins TRBV7-3 to TRBJ2-1; tentatively, D is TRBD1 (5 bases). Between the trimmed V and J ends, which lost 4 bases and 0 bases, there was a span of 10 bases. This CDR3 comprises 15 residues. Germline V CDR1 and CDR2: SGHTA, FQGTGA. The CDR3 DNA follows: TGTGCCAGCAGCTCAAACAGGCTCTCCTACAATGAGCAGTTCTTC. Residues: CASSSNRLSYNEQFF. Looking up the rest from reference TRBV7-3 and TRBJ2-1 gives the full variable domain: GAGVSQTPSNKVTEKGKYVELRCDPISGHTALYWYRQSLGQGPEFLIYFQGTGAADDSGLPNDRFFAVRPEGSVSTLKIQRTERGDSAVYLCASSSNRLSYNEQFFGPGTRLTVL.

CDR3 DNA sequence: TGTGCCATCGCCCGGCAGTACAGTGCTGGCTACGAGCAGTACTTC. Amino acid sequence: CAIARQYSAGYEQYF. This sequence joins TRBV10-3 and TRBJ2-7; no firm D call. Trimming left V 8 bases short and J 3 bases short, with 20 bases between. Germline CDR1 reads ENHRY; CDR2 reads SYGVKD. The CDR3 covers 15 residues.

CDR3 DNA: TGCGCCAGCAGCATGGAGGGCAGGGTGGTAACAGATACGCAGTATTTT. Translating it yields CASSMEGRVVTDTQYF. This chain uses TRBV5-1 with TRBJ2-3; the D gene is possibly TRBD2 (6 bases). The V gene lost 4 bases and the J gene lost 3 bases, with 18 bases spanning the gap. CDR3 length: 16 residues. Looked up from germline, CDR1 is SGHRS and CDR2 is YFSETQ.

The V and J genes are TRBV28 and TRBJ2-3, with 7 bases that match TRBD2. This CDR3 contains 14 residues. The V gene end was trimmed by 4 bases and the J gene end by 6 bases; junction bases not matched to a gene: 7. Germline CDR1 is MDHEN and CDR2 is SYDVKM. The CDR3 sequence is CASSSGRETDTQYF. CDR3 sequence (DNA): TGTGCCAGCAGTTCGGGGCGGGAGACCGATACGCAGTATTTT.

This clone has a handful of counts. The chain is built from TRBV5-1 and TRBJ1-2; D perhaps matches TRBD1 (5 bases). The V and J ends lost 2 bases and 4 bases respectively, with 12 bases between them. The CDR3 consists of 14 residues. CDR1 is SGHRS, CDR2 YFSETQ, per germline. The CDR3 sequence: CASSFGGSSYGYTF. DNA for the CDR3: TGCGCCAGCAGCTTCGGGGGAAGTAGCTATGGCTACACCTTC.

V is TRBV15 and J is TRBJ1-3; D unresolved. V was shortened by 4 bases and J by 4 bases, with 11 bases between the two germline ends. The CDR3 is 14 residues long. Germline V CDR1 and CDR2: LNHNV, YYDKDF (reference sequence). The CDR3 protein is CATSIEGAGNTIYF. In nucleotides, the CDR3 is TGTGCCACCAGCATTGAGGGTGCCGGAAACACCATATATTTT.

This chain links TRBV10-3 with TRBJ1-2; D may be TRBD1 (6 bases). The CDR3 is made up of 14 amino acids. CDR1 and CDR2 from the germline V gene are ENHRY and SYGVKD. With 4 bases removed from V and 4 bases from J, the gap between germline ends came to 13 bases. The CDR3 DNA follows: TGTGCCATCAGTGGCGAGGGACAATCCTATGGCTACACCTTC. This gives the protein CAISGEGQSYGYTF.

This clone has just a few counts. The rearrangement joins TRBV7-2 to TRBJ1-2; no clear D gene. The CDR3 contains 13 residues. CDR1 and CDR2 (germline): SGHTA, FQGNSA. Deletions cut 3 bases from V and 3 bases from J, with 8 bases between. CDR3 amino acids: CASSFRTDYGYTF. For the CDR3, the DNA is TGTGCCAGCAGCTTTAGGACGGACTATGGCTACACCTTC.

The J gene is TRBJ2-7, the V gene TRBV28; D possibly corresponds to TRBD1 (5 bases). This CDR3 spans 11 amino acids. Per germline, CDR1 MDHEN and CDR2 SYDVKM. The V end was cut by 10 bases, the J end by 3 bases, with 10 bases between. DNA of the CDR3: TGTGCCACCAGGGAAGGCTACGAGCAGTACTTC. This encodes CATREGYEQYF.

The chain combines TRBV5-4 with TRBJ1-1, with a tentative D call TRBD1 (5 bases). Germline V gene lookup returns CDR1 SGHNT and CDR2 YYREEE (reference sequence). V dropped 4 bases and J dropped 0 bases, with 10 bases sitting between them. The CDR3 is 14 residues long. The CDR3 spells CASSAGHLNTEAFF. The CDR3 nucleotides are TGTGCCAGCAGCGCCGGACATCTGAACACTGAAGCTTTCTTT.

V is TRBV5-1 and J is TRBJ2-7; 10 bases match TRBD1. The V segment lost 0 bases and the J segment 5 bases; nucleotides outside the gene matches: 2. The CDR3 contains 14 residues. Germline-derived CDR1 and CDR2 are SGHRS and YFSETQ. The CDR3 sequence is CASSLAGTGDEQYF. As DNA, the CDR3 is TGCGCCAGCAGCTTGGCCGGGACAGGGGACGAGCAGTACTTC.

The rearrangement links TRBV19 to TRBJ2-3; D ambiguous. Trimming took 6 bases from V and 4 from J, leaving 20 bases between them. This CDR3 is 16 amino acids long. Per germline, CDR1 LNHDA and CDR2 SQIVND (reference sequence). In DNA form, the CDR3 reads TGTGCCAGTAGCCCCGGCGGACGAGCAGTTCCAGATACGCAGTATTTT. Translating it yields CASSPGGRAVPDTQYF. Together with reference TRBV19 and TRBJ2-3, the CDR3 gives the full variable domain: DGGITQSPKYLFRKEGQNVTLSCEQNLNHDAMYWYRQDPGQGLRLIYYSQIVNDFQKGDIAEGYSVSREKKESFPLTVTSAQKNPTAFYLCASSPGGRAVPDTQYFGPGTRLTVL.

In this sample, this clone turned up a few times. V and J are TRBV15 and TRBJ2-3, with D perhaps matching TRBD1 (7 bases). V was pared by 1 base and J by 4 bases, with 15 bases between. Germline CDR1 and CDR2: LNHNV and YYDKDF (reference sequence). The CDR3 spans 16 residues. CDR3 nucleotide sequence: TGTGCCACCAGCAGAGGCTATGACAGGGACTCAGATACGCAGTATTTT. Translated, it gives CATSRGYDRDSDTQYF.

This clone has more than one count but fewer than ten. The chain employs TRBV2 and TRBJ2-3, with 7 bases matching TRBD1. Germline-derived CDR1 and CDR2 are SNHLY and FYNNEI. The CDR3 consists of 15 residues. The ends lost 6 bases at V and 6 bases at J; junction bases unmatched: 12. CDR3 coding DNA: TGTGCCAGCAGGGAGACAGGGATGGCCTCCGATACGCAGTATTTT. Translation gives CASRETGMASDTQYF.

CDR3 sequence (DNA): TGTGCCATCAGTGAGGTAGACGAGCAGTTCTTC. It translates to CAISEVDEQFF. The V gene is TRBV10-3, the J gene TRBJ2-1, with D unresolved. Germline CDR1 and CDR2: ENHRY and SYGVKD. This CDR3 is 11 amino acids long. V lost 2 bases, J lost 10 bases, and 6 bases lay in between.

The V call is TRBV5-1, the J call TRBJ2-2, with a weak D call TRBD1 (5 bases). Germline lookup yields CDR1 SGHRS and CDR2 YFSETQ. The CDR3 loop spans 16 amino acids. Deletions cut 1 base from V and 5 bases from J, with 15 bases between. The CDR3 loop is CASSLYPGLGTGELFF. Written as DNA, the CDR3 is TGCGCCAGCAGCTTGTACCCAGGGTTGGGGACCGGGGAGCTGTTTTTT. Filled out from reference TRBV5-1 and TRBJ2-2, the complete variable domain reads KAGVTQTPRYLIKTRGQQVTLSCSPISGHRSVSWYQQTPGQGLQFLFEYFSETQRNKGNFPGRFSGRQFSNSRSEMNVSTLELGDSALYLCASSLYPGLGTGELFFGEGSRLTVL.

The chain couples TRBV16 to TRBJ1-2; D is uncertain. Germline assignment: CDR1 KGHSY and CDR2 FQNENV. This CDR3 spans 14 amino acids. Trimming took off 2 bases at V and 2 bases at J, with 9 bases between the two ends. The CDR3 region is CASSQAGPNYGYTF. CDR3 DNA: TGTGCCAGCAGCCAAGCAGGACCAAACTATGGCTACACCTTC.